This T cell receptor beta chain was recorded in a study of tumor T cells in aggressive B-cell lymphoma. Germline V gene data show CDR1 as SGHTA and CDR2 as FQGTGA. V lost 3 bases to trimming and J lost 9 bases, with 10 bases between them. This CDR3 has 12 amino acids. Measured with immunoSEQ multiplex PCR; TCRdb has only the in-frame clones, and not every one. This table has some 7,000 clones, approximately 85% appearing once. The sequencing sample was made of tumor tissue. This receptor was obtained from an adult with diffuse large B cell lymphoma. The V and J genes are TRBV7-3 and TRBJ2-3, with D perhaps TRBD1 (6 bases). The CDR3 coding sequence is TGTGCCAGCAGCTTTACAGGGTCCACGCAGTATTTT. Encoded protein: CASSFTGSTQYF.